Each of the 18 T cell receptor beta chains below was sequenced from the same sample in a study of T cell responses to AZD1222 COVID-19 vaccine. Assay: immunoSEQ multiplex PCR; the TCRdb copy retains only in-frame clones and omits some. Of tens of thousands of clones listed, roughly nine tenths are singletons. The source material was peripheral blood, sampled on day 0 of AZD1222 vaccination. These receptors were taken from an adult in good health.

V gene TRBV6-2 or TRBV6-3 combines with J gene TRBJ2-6, with D maybe TRBD2 (5 bases). V dropped 2 bases and J dropped 2 bases, with 10 bases sitting between them. There are 16 residues in the CDR3. The germline gives CDR1 MNHEY, CDR2 SVGEGT. The CDR3 here is CASSYGRGAGANVLTF. CDR3 sequence (DNA): TGTGCCAGCAGTTACGGCCGGGGAGCTGGGGCCAACGTCCTGACTTTC.

The chain is built from TRBV2 and TRBJ2-1; 11 positions agree with TRBD2. Trimming took 1 base from V and 0 from J; bases not matched to a gene: 5. The CDR3 is 18 residues long. CDR1 is SNHLY and CDR2 is FYNNEI in the germline V gene. The CDR3 sequence is CASSEGTSGSSSYNEQFF. CDR3 bases: TGTGCCAGCAGTGAAGGGACTAGCGGGTCGAGCTCCTACAATGAGCAGTTCTTC. Full variable domain (missing parts from reference TRBV2 and TRBJ2-1): EPEVTQTPSHQVTQMGQEVILRCVPISNHLYFYWYRQILGQKVEFLVSFYNNEISEKSEIFDDQFSVERPDGSNFTLKIRSTKLEDSAMYFCASSEGTSGSSSYNEQFFGPGTRLTVL.

The chain joins TRBV19 to TRBJ1-6; D possibly corresponds to TRBD1 (6 bases). This CDR3 has 16 residues. V was pared by 5 bases and J by 10 bases, with 21 bases between. Germline values: CDR1 LNHDA, CDR2 SQIVND (reference sequence). The CDR3 DNA sequence: TGTGCCAGTAGTCCATCGGACAGTAGAACCTTCTCACCCCTCCACTTT. Its protein is CASSPSDSRTFSPLHF.

The chain carries TRBV10-2 and TRBJ1-5, with TRBD1 as a possible D gene (6 bases). Germline-derived CDR1 and CDR2 are WSHSY and SAAADI. The CDR3 has 15 amino acids. The ends were cut back, 6 bases at V and 2 bases at J, with 14 bases in the middle. The CDR3 here is CASREGVRGNQPQHF. CDR3 nucleotides: TGCGCCAGCAGGGAGGGGGTAAGAGGCAATCAGCCCCAGCATTTT.

In nucleotides, the CDR3 is TGTGCCAGCAGCCAACAGGGGGCTGGAAACACCATATATTTT. Translation: CASSQQGAGNTIYF. The chain recombines TRBV14 with TRBJ1-3; 7 nucleotides agree with TRBD1. The V and J ends lost 2 bases and 2 bases, in that order; junction bases with no gene match: 0. The CDR3 loop spans 14 amino acids. Looked up from germline, CDR1 is SGHDN and CDR2 is FVKESK.

The rearrangement joins TRBV5-8 to TRBJ1-5, with D maybe TRBD1 (5 bases). CDR3 size: 14 residues. Germline-derived CDR1 and CDR2 are SGHTS and YDEGEE. V dropped 1 base and J dropped 2 bases, with 7 bases sitting between them. In nucleotides, the CDR3 is TGTGCCAGCAGCTTGCAGGGCGGCAATCAGCCCCAGCATTTT. Amino acid sequence: CASSLQGGNQPQHF.

The chain is built from TRBV3-1 (or the pseudogene TRBV3-2) and TRBJ1-1, with D unresolved. V lost 4 bases to trimming and J lost 10 bases, with 13 bases between them. The CDR3 contains 12 residues. In germline, CDR1 is LGHDT, CDR2 YNNKEL (reference sequence). The CDR3, as DNA: TGTGCCAGCAGCCGCACAACTAACGTAGCTTTCTTT. The encoded protein is CASSRTTNVAFF.

The chain is built from TRBV6-2 or TRBV6-3 and TRBJ1-1; D remains ambiguous. The CDR3 has 12 amino acids. Germline lookup yields CDR1 MNHEY and CDR2 SVGEGT. Trimming removed 4 bases at V and 6 bases at J, with 9 bases between. The CDR3 reads CASSFGFAEAFF. The CDR3 bases are TGTGCCAGCAGTTTCGGCTTCGCTGAAGCTTTCTTT.

The table lists this clone with a count of one. The CDR3 sequence is CASSQDPAWETQYF. The CDR3 nucleotides are TGTGCCAGCAGCCAAGATCCGGCGTGGGAGACCCAGTACTTC. V gene TRBV4-2 combines with J gene TRBJ2-5; D call uncertain. The CDR3 totals 14 residues. Trimming took 0 bases from V and 5 from J, leaving 10 bases between them. From germline, CDR1 is LGHNA and CDR2 YNFKEQ.

This chain uses TRBV7-8 with TRBJ1-2; D is possibly TRBD1 (6 bases). Germline CDR1 SGHVS, CDR2 FQNEAQ. Trimming left V 5 bases short and J 8 bases short, with 18 bases between. This CDR3 contains 14 residues. The CDR3 nucleotides read TGTGCCAGCAGCCCCGCGGGTAGGGGGATAGGCTACACCTTC. It translates to CASSPAGRGIGYTF.

In nucleotides, the CDR3 is TGTGCCAGTAGTATTGTCCAGGGCGACACTGAAGCTTTCTTT. Translation: CASSIVQGDTEAFF. The chain is built from TRBV19 and TRBJ1-1, with D perhaps TRBD1 (5 bases). CDR3 length equals 14 residues. V was trimmed by 3 bases and J by 3 bases, leaving 11 bases between them. The germline V gene has CDR1 LNHDA and CDR2 SQIVND (reference sequence).

This sequence joins TRBV30 and TRBJ1-5; D uncertain. Germline-derived CDR1 and CDR2 are GTSNPN and SVGIG (reference sequence). The V end lost 1 base, the J end lost 2 bases, and 6 bases lay between the germline ends. The CDR3 covers 13 residues. CDR3 protein: CAWSGSGNQPQHF. CDR3 DNA sequence: TGTGCCTGGAGTGGGAGTGGCAATCAGCCCCAGCATTTT.

V gene TRBV4-3 combines with J gene TRBJ2-2, with TRBD2 matching over 7 bases. The trim removed 1 base at V and 1 base at J, leaving 18 bases unmatched. The CDR3 is 21 residues long. The germline V gene has CDR1 LGHNA and CDR2 YSLEER. The DNA for the CDR3 is TGCGCCAGCAGCCAAGCAGCCGCAATTGGGAGGGCAGGACAGAACACCGGGGAGCTGTTTTTT. This gives the protein CASSQAAAIGRAGQNTGELFF.

The chain carries TRBV9 and TRBJ1-2, with 8 bases identical to TRBD1. Germline V CDR1 and CDR2: SGDLS, YYNGEE. The CDR3 runs 13 residues. After removal of 3 bases from V and 4 bases from J, the junction contained 2 bases not matched to a gene. The CDR3 sequence is CASSADRVYGYTF. The CDR3 coding sequence is TGTGCCAGCAGCGCGGACAGGGTCTATGGCTACACCTTC.

This chain connects TRBV7-2 to TRBJ2-1; perhaps D is TRBD1 or TRBD2 (5 bases each). Trimming removed 1 base at V and 4 bases at J, with 20 bases between. The CDR3 runs to 18 residues. Germline values: CDR1 SGHTA, CDR2 FQGNSA. The CDR3 loop is CASSLDLPHGAGYNEQFF. The CDR3 DNA reads TGTGCCAGCAGCTTAGACCTTCCCCACGGGGCAGGATACAATGAGCAGTTCTTC.

This sequence joins TRBV11-2 and TRBJ1-1, with D unclear. The CDR3 spans 13 residues. Germline V CDR1 and CDR2: SGHAT, FQNNGV. The V end lost 5 bases, the J end lost 1 base, and 8 bases lay between the germline ends. The DNA of the CDR3 is TGTGCCAGCAGCCCTGAGGGGAACACTGAAGCTTTCTTT. Residues: CASSPEGNTEAFF.

The gene calls are TRBV6-5 and TRBJ2-5; D not resolved. The V gene lost 6 bases and the J gene lost 5 bases, with 13 bases spanning the gap. This CDR3 contains 13 residues. CDR1 is MNHEY, CDR2 SVGAGI, per germline. As DNA, the CDR3 is TGTGCCAGCAGAAAGAGTACAGAGGAGACCCAGTACTTC. Translation gives CASRKSTEETQYF.

The chain has TRBV11-2 and TRBJ2-2, with TRBD2 identical over 7 bases. Germline CDR1 and CDR2: SGHAT and FQNNGV. Trimming removed 3 bases from V and 5 bases from J; junction bases left unmatched: 3. The CDR3 covers 14 residues. CDR3 sequence reads: CASSFSGGTGELFF. The CDR3 DNA is TGTGCCAGCAGCTTCTCGGGGGGAACCGGGGAGCTGTTTTTT.